Sequencing of this T cell receptor beta chain was carried out in a study of T cells in Graves' hyperthyroidism and ophthalmopathy. Across the whole study: It was at initial diagnosis, before any treatment, that peripheral blood was collected. Study conclusions and caveats: Blood also held most thyroid clonotypes expanded beyond 0.001. Ophthalmopathy could be told apart from stable hyperthyroidism with a 13 V-J model.

This clonotype was found many times. Its antigen remains unknown. The CDR3 is 15 residues long. The V gene's germline CDR1 is KGHSH and CDR2 LQKENI. Germline trimming cut 6 bases from V and 7 bases from J; bases unmatched to any gene: 7. The source material, RNA transcripts, was used to amplify TCR beta CDR3 regions. During a first-round RT-PCR of the TCR CDR3, the HTBI primer set was used. TCRdb called the multiplex PCR reads again in MiXCR, with one record for every CDR3 protein. The data contain a few hundred thousand distinct CDR3 sequences, 18% of them singletons. Diagnostic assessment was based on clinical symptoms, serum thyroxine and TRAb, thyroid ultrasound and orbital computed tomography.

The receptor's source is a man younger than 35 with Graves' ophthalmopathy. Material for sequencing was blood. The chain carries TRBV18 and TRBJ1-5; TRBD1 agrees at 12 bases. In nucleotides, the CDR3 is TGTGCCAGCTCCCGGGACAGGGGGCAAGGGCAGCCCCAGCATTTT. Translating gives CASSRDRGQGQPQHF.